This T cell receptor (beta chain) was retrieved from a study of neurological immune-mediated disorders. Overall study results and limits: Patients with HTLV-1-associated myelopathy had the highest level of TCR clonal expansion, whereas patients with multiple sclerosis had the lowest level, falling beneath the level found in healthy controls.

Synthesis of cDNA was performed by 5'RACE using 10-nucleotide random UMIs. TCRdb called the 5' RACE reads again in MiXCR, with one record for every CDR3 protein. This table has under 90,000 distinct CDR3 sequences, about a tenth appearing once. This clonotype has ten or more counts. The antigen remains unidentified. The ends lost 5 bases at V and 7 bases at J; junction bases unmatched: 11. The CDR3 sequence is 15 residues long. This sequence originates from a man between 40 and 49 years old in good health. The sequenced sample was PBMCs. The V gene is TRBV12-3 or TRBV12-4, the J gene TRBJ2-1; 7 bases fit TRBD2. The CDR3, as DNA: TGTGCCAGCAGTCCCAGAGGGGAGGGTATGAATGAGCAGTTCTTC. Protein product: CASSPRGEGMNEQFF.